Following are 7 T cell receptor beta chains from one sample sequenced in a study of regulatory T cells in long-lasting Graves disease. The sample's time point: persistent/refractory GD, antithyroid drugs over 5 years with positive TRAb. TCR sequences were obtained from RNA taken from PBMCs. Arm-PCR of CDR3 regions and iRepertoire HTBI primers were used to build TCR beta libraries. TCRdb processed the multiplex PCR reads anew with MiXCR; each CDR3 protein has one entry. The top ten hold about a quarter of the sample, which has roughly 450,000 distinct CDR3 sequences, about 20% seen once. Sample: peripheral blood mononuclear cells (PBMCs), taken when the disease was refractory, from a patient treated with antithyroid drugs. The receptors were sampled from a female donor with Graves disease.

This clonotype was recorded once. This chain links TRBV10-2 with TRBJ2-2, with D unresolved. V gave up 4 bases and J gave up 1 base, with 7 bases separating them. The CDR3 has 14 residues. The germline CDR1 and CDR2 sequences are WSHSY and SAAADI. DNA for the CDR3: TGCGCCAGCAGTGGATCAGGGAACACCGGGGAGCTGTTTTTT. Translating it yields CASSGSGNTGELFF.

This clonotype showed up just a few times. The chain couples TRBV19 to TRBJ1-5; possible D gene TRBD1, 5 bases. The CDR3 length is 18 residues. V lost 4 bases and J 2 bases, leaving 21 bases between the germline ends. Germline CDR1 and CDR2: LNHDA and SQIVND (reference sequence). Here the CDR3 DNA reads TGTGCCAGTAGTAAGGGACGGCCGGGGACGTATGGCAATCAGCCCCAGCATTTT. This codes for CASSKGRPGTYGNQPQHF.

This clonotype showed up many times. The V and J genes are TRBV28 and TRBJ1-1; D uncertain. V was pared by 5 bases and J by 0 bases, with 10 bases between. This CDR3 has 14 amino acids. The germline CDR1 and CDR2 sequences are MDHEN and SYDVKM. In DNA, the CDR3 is TGTGCCAGCAGTCGAACAAAGCTGAACACTGAAGCTTTCTTT. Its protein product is CASSRTKLNTEAFF. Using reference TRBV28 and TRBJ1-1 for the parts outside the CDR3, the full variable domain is DVKVTQSSRYLVKRTGEKVFLECVQDMDHENMFWYRQDPGLGLRLIYFSYDVKMKEKGDIPEGYSVSREKKERFSLILESASTNQTSMYLCASSRTKLNTEAFFGQGTRLTVV.

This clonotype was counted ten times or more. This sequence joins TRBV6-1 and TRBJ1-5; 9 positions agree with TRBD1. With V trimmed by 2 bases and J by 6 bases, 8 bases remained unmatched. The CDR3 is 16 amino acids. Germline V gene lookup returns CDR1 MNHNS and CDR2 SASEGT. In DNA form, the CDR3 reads TGTGCCAGCAGTGAAACAGCCGGGACAGGGAGTCAGCCCCAGCATTTT. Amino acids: CASSETAGTGSQPQHF.

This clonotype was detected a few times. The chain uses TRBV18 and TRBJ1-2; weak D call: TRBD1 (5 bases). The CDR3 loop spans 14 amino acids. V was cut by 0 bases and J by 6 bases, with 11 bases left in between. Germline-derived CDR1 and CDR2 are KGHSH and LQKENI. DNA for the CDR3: TGTGCCAGCTCACCACCCGGGGACCGCCATGGCTACACCTTC. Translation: CASSPPGDRHGYTF.

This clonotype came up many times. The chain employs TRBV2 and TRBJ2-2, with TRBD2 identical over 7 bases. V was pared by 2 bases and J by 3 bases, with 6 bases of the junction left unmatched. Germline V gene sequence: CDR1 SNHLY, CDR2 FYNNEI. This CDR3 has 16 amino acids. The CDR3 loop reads CASSEFASGYTGELFF. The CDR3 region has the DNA TGTGCCAGCAGTGAATTTGCTAGCGGATACACCGGGGAGCTGTTTTTT.

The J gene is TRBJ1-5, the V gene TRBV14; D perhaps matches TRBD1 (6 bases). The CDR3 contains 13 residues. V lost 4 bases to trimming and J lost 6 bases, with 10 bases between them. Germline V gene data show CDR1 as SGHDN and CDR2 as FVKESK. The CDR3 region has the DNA TGTGCCAGCAGCCTCAGGGGAAGTCAGCCCCAGCATTTT. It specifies CASSLRGSQPQHF.